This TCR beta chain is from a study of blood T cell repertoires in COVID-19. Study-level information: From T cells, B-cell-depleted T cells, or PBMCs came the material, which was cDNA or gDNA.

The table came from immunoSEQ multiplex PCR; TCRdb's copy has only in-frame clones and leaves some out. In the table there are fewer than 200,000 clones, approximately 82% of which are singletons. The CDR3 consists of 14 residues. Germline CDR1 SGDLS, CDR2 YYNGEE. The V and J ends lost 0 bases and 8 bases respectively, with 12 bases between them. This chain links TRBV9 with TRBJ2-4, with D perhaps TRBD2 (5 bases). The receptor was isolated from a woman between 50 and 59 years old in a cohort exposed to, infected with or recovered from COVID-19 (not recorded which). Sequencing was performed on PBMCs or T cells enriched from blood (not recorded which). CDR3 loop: CASSVEPDGDIQYF. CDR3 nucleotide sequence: TGTGCCAGCAGCGTAGAACCCGACGGGGACATTCAGTACTTC. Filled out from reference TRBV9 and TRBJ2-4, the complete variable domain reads DSGVTQTPKHLITATGQRVTLRCSPRSGDLSVYWYQQSLDQGLQFLIQYYNGEERAKGNILERFSAQQFPDLHSELNLSSLELGDSALYFCASSVEPDGDIQYFGAGTRLSVL.